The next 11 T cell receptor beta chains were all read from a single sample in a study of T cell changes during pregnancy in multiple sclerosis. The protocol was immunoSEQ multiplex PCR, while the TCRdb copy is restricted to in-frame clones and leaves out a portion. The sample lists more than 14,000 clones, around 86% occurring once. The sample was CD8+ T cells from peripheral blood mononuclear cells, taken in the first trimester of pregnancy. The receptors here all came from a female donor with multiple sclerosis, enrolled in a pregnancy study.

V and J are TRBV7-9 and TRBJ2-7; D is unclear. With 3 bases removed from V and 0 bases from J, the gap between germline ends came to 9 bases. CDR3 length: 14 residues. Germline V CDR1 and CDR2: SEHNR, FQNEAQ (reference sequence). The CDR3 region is CASSFPGSSYEQYF. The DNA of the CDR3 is TGTGCCAGCAGCTTCCCGGGTTCCTCCTACGAGCAGTACTTC.

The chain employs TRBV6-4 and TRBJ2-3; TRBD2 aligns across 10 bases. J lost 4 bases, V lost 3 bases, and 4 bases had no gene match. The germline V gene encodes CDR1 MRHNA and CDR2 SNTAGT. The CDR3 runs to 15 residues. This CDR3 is CASSEGTSEADTQYF. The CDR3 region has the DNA TGTGCCAGCAGTGAAGGGACTAGCGAGGCAGATACGCAGTATTTT.

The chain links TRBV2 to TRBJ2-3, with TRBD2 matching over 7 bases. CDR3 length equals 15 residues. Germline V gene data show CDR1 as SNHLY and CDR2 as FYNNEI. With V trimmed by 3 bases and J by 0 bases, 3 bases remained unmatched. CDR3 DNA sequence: TGTGCCAGCAGTGAGGGGGGGATCAGCACAGATACGCAGTATTTT. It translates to CASSEGGISTDTQYF.

In DNA, the CDR3 is TGTGCCAGCAGCTTAATTGGGGGGGACGAGACCCAGTACTTC. Its translation: CASSLIGGDETQYF. This rearrangement joins TRBV7-3 to TRBJ2-5; 7 bases align to TRBD2. This CDR3 is built from 14 residues. Trimming removed 1 base from V and 5 bases from J; junction bases left unmatched: 4. Germline loops: CDR1 SGHTA, CDR2 FQGTGA.

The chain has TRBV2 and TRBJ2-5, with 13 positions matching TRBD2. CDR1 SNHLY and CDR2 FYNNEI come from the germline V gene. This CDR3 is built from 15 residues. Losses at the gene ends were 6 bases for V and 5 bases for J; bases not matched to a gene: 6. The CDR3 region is CASRRLAGGLETQYF. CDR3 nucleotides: TGTGCCAGCAGACGACTAGCGGGAGGATTGGAGACCCAGTACTTC.

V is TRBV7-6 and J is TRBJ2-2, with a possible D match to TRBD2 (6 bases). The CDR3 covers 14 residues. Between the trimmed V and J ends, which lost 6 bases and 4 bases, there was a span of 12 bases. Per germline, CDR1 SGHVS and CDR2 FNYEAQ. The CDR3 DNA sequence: TGTGCCAGCAGTGGAGGGCGGAGCACCGGGGAGCTGTTTTTT. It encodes CASSGGRSTGELFF.

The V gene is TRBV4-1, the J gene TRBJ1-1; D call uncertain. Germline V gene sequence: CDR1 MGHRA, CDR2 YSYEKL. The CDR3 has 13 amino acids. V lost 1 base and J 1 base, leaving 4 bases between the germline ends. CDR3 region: CASSQGRNTEAFF. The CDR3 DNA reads TGCGCCAGCAGCCAAGGCAGGAACACTGAAGCTTTCTTT.

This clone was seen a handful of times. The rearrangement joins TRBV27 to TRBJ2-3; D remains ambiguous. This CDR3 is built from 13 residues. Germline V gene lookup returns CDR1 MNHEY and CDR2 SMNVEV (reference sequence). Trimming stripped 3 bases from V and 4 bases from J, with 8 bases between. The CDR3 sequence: CASSFSYPDTQYF. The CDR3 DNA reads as TGTGCCAGCAGTTTTAGTTATCCAGATACGCAGTATTTT.

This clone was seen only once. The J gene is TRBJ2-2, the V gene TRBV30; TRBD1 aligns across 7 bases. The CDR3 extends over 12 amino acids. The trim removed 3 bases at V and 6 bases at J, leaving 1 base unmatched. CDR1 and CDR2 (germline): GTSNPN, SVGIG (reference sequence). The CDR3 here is CAWRGGPGELFF. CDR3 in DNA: TGTGCCTGGAGAGGGGGCCCCGGGGAGCTGTTTTTT.

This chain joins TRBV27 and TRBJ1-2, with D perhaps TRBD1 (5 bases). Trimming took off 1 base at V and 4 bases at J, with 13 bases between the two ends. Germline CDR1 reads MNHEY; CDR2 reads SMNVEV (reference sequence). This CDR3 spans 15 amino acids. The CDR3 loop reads CASSLYAGRGYGYTF. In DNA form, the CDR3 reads TGTGCCAGCAGTTTATACGCAGGGCGCGGCTATGGCTACACCTTC.

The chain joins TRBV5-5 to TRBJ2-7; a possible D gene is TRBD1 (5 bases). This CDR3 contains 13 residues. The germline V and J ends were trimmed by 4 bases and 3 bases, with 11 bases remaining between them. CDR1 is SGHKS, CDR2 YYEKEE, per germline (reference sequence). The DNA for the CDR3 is TGTGCCAGCAGCCTAGGGGTACTCTACGAGCAGTACTTC. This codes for CASSLGVLYEQYF.